This T cell receptor beta chain is drawn from a study of blood T cell repertoires in COVID-19. Study-wide context: Researchers got acute and convalescent COVID-19 samples from the United States, Italy and Spain.

Germline assignment: CDR1 SGHAT and CDR2 FQNNGV. The CDR3 sequence is 14 residues long. The V gene lost 3 bases and the J gene lost 5 bases, with 8 bases spanning the gap. Sequencing was performed with immunoSEQ multiplex PCR; in TCRdb, only in-frame clones are kept and a portion is missing. The sample lists around 260,000 clones, around nine tenths occurring once. The V gene is TRBV11-2, the J gene TRBJ1-6; a weak D match, TRBD1 (6 bases). The sample comprised peripheral blood. This clonotype was sampled from a man aged 30-40 years with active or convalescent COVID-19. CDR3 amino acids: CASSFRTDNSPLHF. Here the CDR3 DNA reads TGTGCCAGCAGCTTTCGGACAGATAATTCACCCCTCCACTTT. The full variable domain, with the rest looked up from reference TRBV11-2 and TRBJ1-6, is EAGVAQSPRYKIIEKRQSVAFWCNPISGHATLYWYQQILGQGPKLLIQFQNNGVVDDSQLPKDRFSAERLKGVDSTLKIQPAKLEDSAVYLCASSFRTDNSPLHFGNGTRLTVT.